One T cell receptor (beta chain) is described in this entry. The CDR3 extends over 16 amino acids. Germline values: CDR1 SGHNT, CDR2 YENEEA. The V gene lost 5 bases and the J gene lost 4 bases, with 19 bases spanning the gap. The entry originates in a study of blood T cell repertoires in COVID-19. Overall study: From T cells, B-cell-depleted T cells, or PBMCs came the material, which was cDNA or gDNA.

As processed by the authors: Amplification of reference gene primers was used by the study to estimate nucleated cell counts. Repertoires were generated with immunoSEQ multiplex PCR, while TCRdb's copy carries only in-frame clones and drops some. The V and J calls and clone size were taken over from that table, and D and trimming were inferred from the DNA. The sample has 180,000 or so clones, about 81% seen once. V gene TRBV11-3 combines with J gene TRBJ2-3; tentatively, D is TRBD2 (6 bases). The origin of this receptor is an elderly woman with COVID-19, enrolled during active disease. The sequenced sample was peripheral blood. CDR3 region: CASSPTGGAFSDTQYF. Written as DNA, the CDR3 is TGTGCCAGCAGCCCCACCGGCGGGGCGTTTTCAGATACGCAGTATTTT.